This entry lists 4 T cell receptor beta chains sequenced from one sample in a study of vaccination and CD4 T cells after COVID-19. The time point here: late sampling 161 to 241 days after vaccination in a few convalescent patients. Treatment of the sample: roughly 11-day PBMC culture with coronavirus spike peptide pools or control peptides (ViraFEST assay). The Oncomine TCR Beta short-read assay was applied to DNA of cultured CD4+ T cells. TCRdb independently ran MiXCR on the PCR reads; one entry per CDR3 protein. The sample yields roughly 26,000 distinct CDR3 sequences, roughly 34% seen once. These receptors' targets are unknown. Here the sequenced sample was CD4+ T cells from blood, cultured in vitro, taken about 7 months after SARS-CoV-2 vaccination. The receptor set was obtained from a human donor who had recovered from COVID-19.

The chain couples TRBV10-3 to TRBJ2-1; TRBD2 agrees at 7 bases. Germline lookup yields CDR1 ENHRY and CDR2 SYGVKD. The length of the CDR3 is 16 residues. With V trimmed by 4 bases and J by 7 bases, 13 bases remained unmatched. The CDR3 loop reads CAISGGGGRAKNEQFF. CDR3 nucleotide sequence: TGTGCCATCAGTGGTGGTGGCGGGAGAGCCAAAAATGAGCAGTTCTTC.

This clonotype was counted only a few times. The chain couples TRBV20-1 to TRBJ2-7; the match to TRBD2 covers 7 bases. This CDR3 comprises 12 residues. In germline, CDR1 is DFQATT, CDR2 SNEGSKA (reference sequence). The trim removed 4 bases at V and 3 bases at J, leaving 3 bases unmatched. DNA of the CDR3: TGCAGTGCTATGCTAGCGGACTACGAGCAGTACTTC. Protein sequence: CSAMLADYEQYF.

V is TRBV6-5 and J is TRBJ2-1; 12 bases are shared with TRBD2. J gave up 8 bases and V 0 bases, and 11 bases lay outside the gene matches. CDR1 is MNHEY and CDR2 is SVGAGI in the germline V gene. This CDR3 comprises 18 residues. As DNA, the CDR3 is TGTGCCAGCAGTTACTCGCCAGGGCTAGCGGGAGGGAACTATGAGCAGTTCTTC. Its protein product is CASSYSPGLAGGNYEQFF.

The chain carries TRBV6-1 and TRBJ1-1, with D perhaps TRBD1 (6 bases). This CDR3 has 13 residues. Germline V gene data show CDR1 as MNHNS and CDR2 as SASEGT. Trimming pared 6 bases from V and 1 base from J, leaving 9 bases between. The DNA of the CDR3 is TGTGCCAGCAGACAGACAGGGAACACTGAAGCTTTCTTT. This sequence encodes CASRQTGNTEAFF.